The table lists the clone carrying this T cell receptor (beta chain) with many counts. This entry is derived from a study of early T cells in non-severe SARS-CoV-2 infection. J lost 1 base, V lost 4 bases, and 7 bases had no gene match. The CDR3 spans 17 residues. TCRdb itself ran the 5' RACE reads through MiXCR, one entry per CDR3 protein. The sample gives around 26,000 distinct CDR3 sequences, about 4% of which show up once; roughly 6% is in the top ten. The V gene is TRBV12-3 or TRBV12-4, the J gene TRBJ2-6, with 7 bases that match TRBD2. This receptor was obtained from an adult who was a healthcare worker with PCR-confirmed SARS-CoV-2 infection or an uninfected control (not recorded which). Sequences were obtained from whole blood. In DNA, the CDR3 is TGTGCCAGCAGTTCGATGCAGGGACTATCTGGGGCCAACGTCCTGACTTTC. As protein: CASSSMQGLSGANVLTF.